This TCR beta chain was sequenced during a study of spatial heterogeneity in lung cancer. In this sample, this clonotype turned up many times. The antigen remains unidentified. The germline CDR1 and CDR2 sequences are LGHNT and FRNRAP. The CDR3 covers 18 residues. Trimming at V came to 4 bases and at J to 5 bases, leaving 14 bases not matched to a gene. As to time point: sample taken at primary tumor resection. Whole RNA came from tumor, nontumor lung or frozen PBMC and was sequenced without being sorted. Findings of the study overall: Tumors with more nonsynonymous mutations had more expanded intratumoral alpha and beta TCRs.

TCRdb re-called the 5' RACE reads through MiXCR, storing one row per CDR3 protein. The sample records approximately 12,000 distinct CDR3 sequences, around 10% being singletons. The source was lung tumor tissue, collected at surgery. The sequence was obtained from a female donor with early-stage non-small cell lung cancer. J is TRBJ2-3 and V is TRBV12-5; 11 nucleotides line up with TRBD1. DNA of the CDR3: TGTGCTAGTGGTTCGGGACAGGGGGTAGGTTTGTTTCTAGATACGCAGTATTTT. Encoded protein: CASGSGQGVGLFLDTQYF.